These T cell receptor beta chains were read from a single sample in a study of blood T cell repertoires in COVID-19. Libraries were prepared by immunoSEQ multiplex PCR; TCRdb keeps only in-frame clonotypes and omits some of them. The profile shows 200,000 to 300,000 clones, around 90% of them singletons. Sequenced material: peripheral blood. These receptor sequences come from a woman in her 30s with acute or convalescent COVID-19. The conserved cysteine and the conserved F or W are not part of the CDR3 here. Each record gives: CDR3 protein, V gene, J gene.

ASSLSPEREAYNEQF	TRBV7-2	TRBJ2-1
ASSLNSGSTDTQY	TRBV5-1	TRBJ2-3
ASSATLRNTEAF	TRBV2	TRBJ1-1
ASRHQGAWLNEQY	TRBV27	TRBJ2-7
ASSPRGTVGSPLH	TRBV18	TRBJ1-6
AAKIAGNTIY	TRBV2	TRBJ1-3
ASSQRTPAEAF	TRBV5-8	TRBJ1-1
ASTLGGTGGNFYGYT	TRBV19	TRBJ1-2
ASAPGAVRYT	TRBV12-3/TRBV12-4	TRBJ1-2
ASRGQGAFEAF	TRBV19	TRBJ1-1
SVEDRASGIGEQF	TRBV29-1	TRBJ2-1
AWSVRGRGRDSPLH	TRBV30	TRBJ1-6
ASSSGGNSYEQY	TRBV5-4	TRBJ2-7
AWRARQNTEAF	TRBV30	TRBJ1-1
ASSTGQTANTGELF	TRBV9	TRBJ2-2
ASSPWDLAGGFSYNEQF	TRBV9	TRBJ2-1
ASSSTAGSLSYEQY	TRBV7-9	TRBJ2-7
ASSQTGTGPGEQF	TRBV3-1/TRBV3-2	TRBJ2-1
ASSLDRGETQY	TRBV6-4	TRBJ2-5
ASSITGTYEQY	TRBV19	TRBJ2-7
SALPDSYYGYT	TRBV29-1	TRBJ1-2
ASSQDIRGQGYGYT	TRBV14	TRBJ1-2
ASSAQGFRMNTEAF	TRBV6-1	TRBJ1-1
ASSVDSSGTGDTQY	TRBV9	TRBJ2-3
ASSQARKTEAF	TRBV4-2	TRBJ1-1
ASSLAGGLNTGELF	TRBV7-9	TRBJ2-2
ASSARPTGAYEQY	TRBV5-1	TRBJ2-7
ASSKGGDEQF	TRBV11-2	TRBJ2-1
ASNTGQRPYNEQF	TRBV7-2	TRBJ2-1